Each of the 32 T cell receptor beta chains below was sequenced from the same sample in a study of T cells in Graves' hyperthyroidism and ophthalmopathy. TCR beta CDR3 regions were amplified from RNA. HTBI primers were the set used in a first-round RT-PCR of the TCR CDR3. Each CDR3 protein is one row after TCRdb ran MiXCR on the multiplex PCR reads. Here the sample spans about 570,000 distinct CDR3 sequences, around 42% being singletons. Sequenced material: peripheral blood or thyroid tissue (not recorded which). The receptors derive from an adult woman with Graves' disease, either hyperthyroidism or ophthalmopathy (not recorded which).

V gene TRBV29-1 combines with J gene TRBJ1-5, with D possibly TRBD1 on 5 matching bases. V gave up 4 bases and J gave up 3 bases, with 7 bases separating them. The CDR3 runs to 12 residues. Germline lookup yields CDR1 SQVTM and CDR2 ANQGSEA. The CDR3 here is CSVGQLNQPQHF. The CDR3 coding sequence is TGCAGCGTTGGACAGCTCAATCAGCCCCAGCATTTT.

Ten or more counts support this clonotype. The chain recombines TRBV20-1 with TRBJ1-5, with D possibly matching TRBD1 (5 bases). This CDR3 is 16 amino acids long. The V gene lost 4 bases and the J gene lost 4 bases, with 20 bases spanning the gap. Per the germline V gene, CDR1 is DFQATT and CDR2 is SNEGSKA (reference sequence). The CDR3 DNA is TGCAGTGCTATAAGGGTCTGGGGGGTAGGTAATCAGCCCCAGCATTTT. Amino acid sequence: CSAIRVWGVGNQPQHF.

V usage is TRBV6-1 and J usage is TRBJ2-5; 9 bases line up with TRBD2. CDR3 size: 16 residues. Germline V CDR1 and CDR2: MNHNS, SASEGT. V was pared by 2 bases and J by 5 bases, with 9 bases of the junction left unmatched. CDR3 amino acids: CASSERASGMMETQYF. The CDR3 DNA is TGTGCCAGCAGTGAACGGGCTAGCGGGATGATGGAGACCCAGTACTTC.

This clonotype was recorded a few times. The gene calls are TRBV5-6 and TRBJ1-6; 8 bases map to TRBD1. The CDR3 runs 15 residues. The germline CDR1 and CDR2 sequences are SGHDT and YYEEEE. V lost 10 bases to trimming and J lost 10 bases; unmatched junction nucleotides: 16. CDR3 coding DNA: TGTGCCTCCGGGGCACGGACAGGGTATGGGTCACCCCTCCACTTT. It is translated as CASGARTGYGSPLHF.

This clonotype occurred many times. The J gene is TRBJ1-4, the V gene TRBV9; D remains ambiguous. The CDR3 runs 13 residues. Germline V gene data show CDR1 as SGDLS and CDR2 as YYNGEE. Trimming shortened V by 2 bases and J by 8 bases, and 10 bases separated the two germline ends. In nucleotides, the CDR3 is TGTGCCAGCAGCGTTGGACTTCGGGAAAAACTGTTTTTT. It encodes CASSVGLREKLFF. Full variable domain (outside the CDR3, taken from reference TRBV9 and TRBJ1-4): DSGVTQTPKHLITATGQRVTLRCSPRSGDLSVYWYQQSLDQGLQFLIQYYNGEERAKGNILERFSAQQFPDLHSELNLSSLELGDSALYFCASSVGLREKLFFGSGTQLSVL.

Many counts were recorded for this clonotype. This chain links TRBV20-1 with TRBJ2-7; possibly TRBD1 for D (6 bases). This CDR3 comprises 13 residues. Between the trimmed V and J ends, which lost 3 bases and 4 bases, there was a span of 13 bases. Looked up from germline, CDR1 is DFQATT and CDR2 is SNEGSKA (reference sequence). The CDR3 DNA is TGCAGTGCTAGGACAGGAATTTTGTACGAGCAGTACTTC. It specifies CSARTGILYEQYF.

Points on this clonotype: The CDR3 ends on some other residue instead of the conserved phenylalanine or tryptophan, so this is likely a read error. The DNA is omitted, as the CDR3 cannot be located on it reliably, and the CDR3 follows TCRdb's listing. The chain uses TRBV5-1 and TRBJ1-6; the D call of TRBD1 is as the table states it, not checked on the DNA. The CDR3 contains 9 residues when both ends are counted. Germline lookup yields CDR1 SGHRS and CDR2 YFSETQ. The chain's CDR3 is CASSSRPDR.

The CDR3 loop is CASTSQGANTEAFF. The CDR3 bases are TGTGCCAGCACCTCGCAGGGGGCGAACACTGAAGCTTTCTTT. The chain recombines TRBV7-2 with TRBJ1-1, with TRBD1 identical over 8 bases. After removal of 7 bases from V and 1 base from J, the junction contained 5 bases not matched to a gene. The CDR3 is made up of 14 amino acids. Germline V CDR1 and CDR2: SGHTA, FQGNSA.

CDR3 sequence reads: CASLREDGLQETQYF. The DNA for the CDR3 is TGTGCCAGCCTGCGGGAGGACGGACTACAAGAGACCCAGTACTTC. The chain employs TRBV6-1 and TRBJ2-5; 8 positions agree with TRBD2. V was pared by 8 bases and J by 2 bases, with 10 bases of the junction left unmatched. CDR1 is MNHNS, CDR2 SASEGT, per germline. This CDR3 contains 15 residues.

The sample holds many counts of this clonotype. The rearrangement uses TRBV5-1 and TRBJ1-6, with TRBD1 matching 9 bases. Germline V gene data show CDR1 as SGHRS and CDR2 as YFSETQ. The CDR3 is made up of 18 amino acids. Trimming took 4 bases from V and 7 from J; bases not matched to a gene: 15. CDR3 DNA sequence: TGCGCCAGCAGCACCGCCGAAACAGGGGGCGTAGGGAATTCACCCCTCCACTTT. Amino acids: CASSTAETGGVGNSPLHF. Based on the CDR3 plus reference TRBV5-1 and TRBJ1-6, the full variable domain is KAGVTQTPRYLIKTRGQQVTLSCSPISGHRSVSWYQQTPGQGLQFLFEYFSETQRNKGNFPGRFSGRQFSNSRSEMNVSTLELGDSALYLCASSTAETGGVGNSPLHFGNGTRLTVT.

J is TRBJ1-2 and V is TRBV10-3; no firm D call. The CDR3 runs 12 residues. V was cut by 10 bases and J by 5 bases, with 14 bases left in between. Germline V gene lookup returns CDR1 ENHRY and CDR2 SYGVKD. This chain's CDR3 is CASIHQGYGYTF. The CDR3 DNA sequence: TGTGCCAGCATCCACCAAGGGTATGGCTACACCTTC.

This clonotype occurred many times. This chain connects TRBV6-5 to TRBJ2-7, with D maybe TRBD1 (6 bases). Germline CDR1 MNHEY, CDR2 SVGAGI. V dropped 6 bases and J dropped 4 bases, with 10 bases sitting between them. CDR3 length: 12 amino acids. The CDR3: CASRTTGYEQYF. As DNA, the CDR3 is TGTGCCAGCAGAACAACAGGGTACGAGCAGTACTTC.

The genes are TRBV15 and TRBJ2-5, with TRBD2 matching over 12 bases. CDR3 length: 16 residues. Germline CDR1 and CDR2: LNHNV and YYDKDF (reference sequence). V was pared by 3 bases and J by 5 bases, with 7 bases of the junction left unmatched. CDR3 sequence: CATSRWGLAGLETQYF. The CDR3 region has the DNA TGTGCCACCAGCAGGTGGGGACTAGCGGGCTTGGAGACCCAGTACTTC.

This clonotype occurred a few times. The genes are TRBV7-9 and TRBJ1-6; tentative D call: TRBD1 (6 bases). The CDR3 totals 14 residues. The germline V gene encodes CDR1 SEHNR and CDR2 FQNEAQ (reference sequence). Deletions cut 5 bases from V and 8 bases from J, with 13 bases between. The CDR3 loop reads CASSQDSTYSPLHF. The CDR3, as DNA: TGTGCCAGCAGCCAGGACAGCACATATTCACCCCTCCACTTT.

This clonotype was recorded many times. The chain has TRBV5-1 and TRBJ2-2; no firm D call. Trimming took off 1 base at V and 4 bases at J, with 5 bases between the two ends. The CDR3 covers 13 residues. Germline V gene lookup returns CDR1 SGHRS and CDR2 YFSETQ. The CDR3 here is CASSLIVTGELFF. The CDR3 coding sequence is TGCGCCAGCAGCTTGATCGTCACCGGGGAGCTGTTTTTT.

This clonotype showed up many times. V and J are TRBV11-2 and TRBJ2-5, with a possible D match to TRBD1 (6 bases). V shed 4 bases and J shed 3 bases, with 9 bases lying between them. Germline V gene lookup returns CDR1 SGHAT and CDR2 FQNNGV. The CDR3 sequence is 13 residues long. CDR3 in amino acids: CASSSGQKETQYF. The DNA of the CDR3 is TGTGCCAGCAGCTCCGGACAGAAAGAGACCCAGTACTTC.

This clonotype was counted ten times or more. The chain has TRBV5-6 and TRBJ1-5; a weak D match, TRBD1 (5 bases). The CDR3 is 15 residues long. Germline lookup yields CDR1 SGHDT and CDR2 YYEEEE. V was trimmed by 4 bases and J by 1 base, leaving 12 bases between them. The CDR3 DNA sequence: TGTGCCAGCAGCCTGGGGCGCAGCAGCAATCAGCCCCAGCATTTT. It specifies CASSLGRSSNQPQHF.

This clonotype was counted only a few times. The genes are TRBV5-6 and TRBJ1-2, with D possibly being TRBD1 (6 bases). Germline V gives CDR1 SGHDT, CDR2 YYEEEE. The CDR3 is 14 amino acids. V was pared by 1 base and J by 4 bases, with 11 bases between. CDR3 in amino acids: CASSLYQGFYGYTF. CDR3 coding DNA: TGTGCCAGCAGCTTGTATCAGGGGTTCTATGGCTACACCTTC.

The genes are TRBV2 and TRBJ1-5; the match to TRBD1 covers 7 bases. The germline V gene encodes CDR1 SNHLY and CDR2 FYNNEI. The length of the CDR3 is 15 residues. V dropped 1 base and J dropped 4; count of bases not matched to a gene: 4. The chain's CDR3 is CASSEGGQLNQPQHF. CDR3 sequence (DNA): TGTGCCAGCAGTGAAGGGGGACAGTTGAATCAGCCCCAGCATTTT.

Points on this clonotype: At one end the junction does not follow the germline gene, possibly because of a read error. The chain is built from TRBV6-5 and TRBJ1-4, with D perhaps TRBD1 (5 bases). This CDR3 has 16 amino acids. The germline V gene has CDR1 MNHEY and CDR2 SVGAGI. This CDR3 reads CARSLFSGGGNEKLFF. In DNA form, the CDR3 reads TGTGCCCGCAGTTTATTTTCCGGGGGGGGTAATGAAAAACTGTTTTTT.

In this sample, this clonotype turned up many times. The chain carries TRBV7-9 and TRBJ2-7; D ambiguous. CDR1 and CDR2 from the germline V gene are SEHNR and FQNEAQ (reference sequence). The CDR3 is 15 amino acids. Trimming pared 4 bases from V and 8 bases from J, leaving 21 bases between. CDR3: CASSSRTGKPVKQYF. DNA for the CDR3: TGTGCCAGCAGCTCAAGGACGGGTAAACCGGTGAAGCAGTACTTC.

The rearrangement links TRBV10-3 to TRBJ2-7; the match to TRBD2 covers 10 bases. Trimming removed 6 bases from V and 0 bases from J; junction bases left unmatched: 8. This CDR3 spans 16 amino acids. Germline V CDR1 and CDR2: ENHRY, SYGVKD. The CDR3 region is CAIRRAGGPSSYEQYF. In DNA form, the CDR3 reads TGTGCCATCAGACGAGCGGGAGGGCCGAGCTCCTACGAGCAGTACTTC.

This clonotype appeared a few times. The V call is TRBV29-1, the J call TRBJ2-2, with 13 bases lining up with TRBD2. J lost 4 bases, V lost 6 bases, and 5 bases had no gene match. The CDR3 runs 15 residues. CDR1 SQVTM and CDR2 ANQGSEA come from the germline V gene. The CDR3 sequence: CSVGLAGAPTGELFF. For the CDR3, the DNA is TGCAGCGTCGGACTAGCGGGAGCCCCCACCGGGGAGCTGTTTTTT.

V and J are TRBV7-2 and TRBJ2-7; 7 bases align to TRBD2. In germline, CDR1 is SGHTA, CDR2 FQGNSA. The V gene end was trimmed by 7 bases and the J gene end by 6 bases; junction bases not matched to a gene: 12. The CDR3 has 14 amino acids. The DNA of the CDR3 is TGTGCCAGCAACCTGGGGGGAGGGAATGGCGAGCAGTACTTC. Its protein product is CASNLGGGNGEQYF.

The chain carries TRBV10-3 and TRBJ2-5; tentatively, D is TRBD1 or TRBD2 (5 bases each). The germline gives CDR1 ENHRY, CDR2 SYGVKD. The CDR3 is made up of 14 amino acids. V was clipped by 5 bases and J by 2 bases, with 12 bases between them. The CDR3 coding sequence is TGTGCCATCAGTAGTCCGGGACCACAAGAGACCCAGTACTTC. This codes for CAISSPGPQETQYF.

This clonotype turned up a few times. V gene TRBV30 combines with J gene TRBJ1-4, with TRBD1 as a possible D gene (5 bases). CDR1 and CDR2 from the germline V gene are GTSNPN and SVGIG (reference sequence). V was clipped by 7 bases and J by 4 bases, with 10 bases between them. The CDR3 extends over 12 amino acids. CDR3 protein: CASDSFNEKLFF. The CDR3 DNA is TGTGCCTCCGACAGTTTTAATGAAAAACTGTTTTTT.

This clonotype was seen at least ten times. This chain connects TRBV6-6 to TRBJ2-5, with D unresolved. Trimming took off 0 bases at V and 5 bases at J, with 13 bases between the two ends. The CDR3 loop spans 15 amino acids. Per the germline V gene, CDR1 is MNHNY and CDR2 is SVGAGI (reference sequence). The CDR3 nucleotides are TGTGCCAGCAGTTACTCTTTTGCTCCTCGGGAGACCCAGTACTTC. This sequence encodes CASSYSFAPRETQYF.

The V and J genes are TRBV29-1 and TRBJ1-1; possible D gene TRBD1, 6 bases. The CDR3 sequence is 16 residues long. CDR1 is SQVTM, CDR2 ANQGSEA, per germline. In DNA, the CDR3 is TGCAGTGCTAGAGATCGTGGACAGCGGCTGAACACTGAAGCTTTCTTT. Its translation: CSARDRGQRLNTEAFF.

The chain is built from TRBV2 and TRBJ1-1; a possible D gene is TRBD1 (6 bases). Trimming pared 3 bases from V and 3 bases from J, leaving 11 bases between. The CDR3 totals 14 residues. Germline CDR1 reads SNHLY; CDR2 reads FYNNEI. DNA for the CDR3: TGTGCCAGCAGTGACAACCGACAGGACACTGAAGCTTTCTTT. This gives the protein CASSDNRQDTEAFF.

This clonotype was recorded once. This chain uses TRBV5-4 with TRBJ2-5, with 7 bases identical to TRBD2. With 2 bases clipped from V and 4 bases from J, the junction kept 8 bases outside the gene matches. The CDR3 consists of 15 residues. Germline V gene data show CDR1 as SGHNT and CDR2 as YYREEE (reference sequence). The CDR3 loop is CASSFGLGRGETQYF. As DNA, the CDR3 is TGTGCCAGCAGCTTTGGACTAGGTCGTGGAGAGACCCAGTACTTC.

As to this clonotype: Because the CDR3's place on the DNA is in doubt, the DNA is left out and the CDR3 is given as listed by TCRdb. The gene calls are TRBV7-9 and TRBJ2-7; the table's D call of TRBD2 was not tested on the DNA. Both ends counted, the CDR3 spans 20 residues. Germline lookup yields CDR1 SEHNR and CDR2 FQNEAQ (reference sequence). The CDR3 protein is CASSIYLCSVEEARGHEQYF.

Ten or more counts support this clonotype. V gene TRBV12-3 or TRBV12-4 combines with J gene TRBJ2-7; D call uncertain. The ends were cut back, 4 bases at V and 0 bases at J, with 13 bases in the middle. The CDR3 contains 15 residues. Here the CDR3 DNA reads TGTGCCAGCAGTTCGACCCGGTCCGTCTCCTACGAGCAGTACTTC. This gives the protein CASSSTRSVSYEQYF.